What follows describes a single T cell receptor beta chain. This record belongs to a study of cytomegalovirus exposure and HLA in healthy donors. Germline CDR1 reads LNHDA; CDR2 reads SQIVND (reference sequence). This CDR3 has 17 amino acids. The ends lost 1 base at V and 1 base at J; junction bases unmatched: 1. Using immunoSEQ multiplex PCR, the repertoire was profiled, and TCRdb retains in-frame clones only, with some absent. The sample yields approximately 62,000 clones, about 92% seen once. This TCR was sampled from a woman between 18 and 29 years old in good health and CMV-seronegative. The material sequenced was PBMCs. V is TRBV19 and J is TRBJ2-5, with 15 positions matching TRBD2. The CDR3: CASSIVGLAGGQETQYF. In DNA form, the CDR3 reads TGTGCCAGTAGTATAGTGGGACTAGCGGGAGGCCAAGAGACCCAGTACTTC.